The 17 T cell receptor beta chains given below trace back to one sample, sequenced in a study of TIL therapy for anti-PD-1-resistant metastatic lung cancer. The immunoSEQ assay was v3. Generated by immunoSEQ multiplex PCR, the TCRdb table keeps only in-frame clones and is missing some. Of more than 9,500 clones in the sample, approximately 80% were seen once. Documented time point: pre-treatment sample, taken before nivolumab and TIL therapy. The input for sequencing was blood, taken at baseline. The receptor source for this set is a person aged 25 to 85 with non-small cell lung cancer.

V gene TRBV6-4 combines with J gene TRBJ2-5, with D perhaps matching TRBD1 or TRBD2 (5 bases each). V was pared by 6 bases and J by 3 bases, with 17 bases between. Germline lookup yields CDR1 MRHNA and CDR2 SNTAGT. This CDR3 has 15 amino acids. The CDR3 region is CASSFMGPQKETQYF. The CDR3 bases are TGTGCCAGCAGCTTTATGGGACCACAAAAAGAGACCCAGTACTTC.

This chain joins TRBV29-1 and TRBJ2-5; 10 bases map to TRBD1. The V gene end was trimmed by 0 bases and the J gene end by 4 bases; junction bases not matched to a gene: 11. CDR1 is SQVTM, CDR2 ANQGSEA, per germline. The CDR3 sequence is 17 residues long. The DNA of the CDR3 is TGCAGCGTTGAAGACTACCGGGACAGGGGATTAGGAGAGACCCAGTACTTC. This encodes CSVEDYRDRGLGETQYF.

The J gene is TRBJ1-4, the V gene TRBV27, with D uncertain. The CDR3 length is 13 residues. From germline, CDR1 is MNHEY and CDR2 SMNVEV (reference sequence). V dropped 4 bases and J dropped 3 bases, with 6 bases sitting between them. The CDR3, as DNA: TGTGCCAGCAGTTATGTAGCTAATGAAAAACTGTTTTTT. It encodes CASSYVANEKLFF.

This chain links TRBV10-3 with TRBJ2-1; D remains unclear. The ends were cut back, 2 bases at V and 2 bases at J, with 10 bases in the middle. Germline V CDR1 and CDR2: ENHRY, SYGVKD. CDR3 length equals 15 residues. DNA of the CDR3: TGTGCCATCAGTGAGCGGGTGGGCCCCTACAATGAGCAGTTCTTC. Its protein product is CAISERVGPYNEQFF.

This chain uses TRBV5-1 with TRBJ2-1; 11 bases agree with TRBD2. This CDR3 comprises 15 residues. The V segment lost 4 bases and the J segment 6 bases; nucleotides outside the gene matches: 6. The germline V gene encodes CDR1 SGHRS and CDR2 YFSETQ. The CDR3 spells CASSTAGTSGNEQFF. The CDR3 nucleotides are TGCGCCAGCAGCACAGCCGGGACTAGCGGCAATGAGCAGTTCTTC.

The CDR3, as DNA: TGCAGCGTTGTTAACAGCCCAGTCACCGAGCAGTACTTC. Residues: CSVVNSPVTEQYF. This chain joins TRBV29-1 and TRBJ2-7; D is unresolved. The CDR3 extends over 13 amino acids. Germline loops: CDR1 SQVTM, CDR2 ANQGSEA. The V end was cut by 4 bases, the J end by 6 bases, with 16 bases between.

The chain couples TRBV5-6 to TRBJ2-7; the D is unclear. Germline V gene lookup returns CDR1 SGHDT and CDR2 YYEEEE. V was clipped by 3 bases and J by 7 bases, with 8 bases between them. The CDR3 length is 11 residues. In DNA, the CDR3 is TGTGCCAGCAGCTCCGACTTGGAGCAGTACTTC. Protein: CASSSDLEQYF.

The rearrangement uses TRBV14 and TRBJ2-1, with D possibly being TRBD2 (6 bases). The CDR3 is 15 amino acids. Germline V lookup: CDR1 SGHDN, CDR2 FVKESK. Trimming shortened V by 2 bases and J by 9 bases, and 17 bases separated the two germline ends. The CDR3 here is CASSQRFGGGSEQFF. The CDR3 DNA sequence: TGTGCCAGCAGCCAACGTTTCGGGGGTGGGTCTGAGCAGTTCTTC. The variable domain in full, completed from reference TRBV14 and TRBJ2-1, reads EAGVTQFPSHSVIEKGQTVTLRCDPISGHDNLYWYRRVMGKEIKFLLHFVKESKQDESGMPNNRFLAERTGGTYSTLKVQPAELEDSGVYFCASSQRFGGGSEQFFGPGTRLTVL.

The chain recombines TRBV5-6 with TRBJ1-5; D gene uncertain. The CDR3 spans 13 residues. Germline V CDR1 and CDR2: SGHDT, YYEEEE. Trimming shortened V by 3 bases and J by 7 bases, and 11 bases separated the two germline ends. The CDR3 spells CASSSNLGQPQHF. CDR3 coding DNA: TGTGCCAGCAGCTCGAATTTAGGACAGCCCCAGCATTTT.

This chain joins TRBV30 and TRBJ2-1; D not resolved. V shed 7 bases and J shed 11 bases, with 18 bases lying between them. CDR1 is GTSNPN, CDR2 SVGIG, per germline (reference sequence). The CDR3 is made up of 12 amino acids. Written as DNA, the CDR3 is TGTGCCTTCATCCCGACTGGCGGAAAGCAGTTCTTC. Translated, it gives CAFIPTGGKQFF.

This clone occurred once. The rearrangement links TRBV10-3 to TRBJ1-4; no clear D gene. The CDR3 runs to 13 residues. Trimming cost V 3 bases and J 5 bases, with 7 bases left between them. Germline assignment: CDR1 ENHRY and CDR2 SYGVKD. The CDR3 DNA is TGTGCCATCAGTGACCAGAACAATGAAAAACTGTTTTTT. The encoded protein is CAISDQNNEKLFF.

The chain carries TRBV6-1 and TRBJ1-2, with unresolved D. Germline CDR1 reads MNHNS; CDR2 reads SASEGT. CDR3 size: 13 residues. Trimming pared 6 bases from V and 6 bases from J, leaving 14 bases between. CDR3 sequence reads: CASRQTIVHGYTF. CDR3 DNA sequence: TGTGCCAGCAGGCAGACAATAGTGCATGGCTACACCTTC.

By proportion, this clone is large. In nucleotides, the CDR3 is TGCAGCGTACCGGGACAGCTGATGGAGACCCAGTACTTC. Translating gives CSVPGQLMETQYF. The J gene is TRBJ2-5, the V gene TRBV29-1; 7 bases are a match to TRBD1. Per germline, CDR1 SQVTM and CDR2 ANQGSEA. The CDR3 has 13 amino acids. V lost 6 bases and J lost 5; bases outside the gene matches: 9.

This clone was seen a single time. This rearrangement joins TRBV2 to TRBJ2-2; TRBD2 aligns across 9 bases. Looked up from germline, CDR1 is SNHLY and CDR2 is FYNNEI. The V segment lost 4 bases and the J segment 1 base; nucleotides outside the gene matches: 1. The CDR3 has 15 amino acids. CDR3 DNA: TGTGCCAGCAGTGGACTAGCGGTGAACACCGGGGAGCTGTTTTTT. This gives the protein CASSGLAVNTGELFF.

V is TRBV9 and J is TRBJ2-3; D not certain. CDR1 is SGDLS and CDR2 is YYNGEE in the germline V gene. The CDR3 is 13 residues long. Trimming removed 0 bases at V and 2 bases at J, with 4 bases between. The CDR3 region has the DNA TGTGCCAGCAGCGTAGCCCTCACAGATACGCAGTATTTT. Protein product: CASSVALTDTQYF.

V and J are TRBV2 and TRBJ1-6; D call uncertain. This CDR3 contains 15 residues. The germline V and J ends were trimmed by 2 bases and 3 bases, with 8 bases remaining between them. CDR1 is SNHLY and CDR2 is FYNNEI in the germline V gene. In DNA form, the CDR3 reads TGTGCCAGCAGTGAACAAGGCTTCTATAATTCACCCCTCCACTTT. Translation: CASSEQGFYNSPLHF.

The chain links TRBV12-5 to TRBJ2-1, with 8 nucleotides matching TRBD2. This CDR3 is built from 13 residues. Trimming took 6 bases from V and 10 from J; bases not matched to a gene: 8. In germline, CDR1 is LGHNT, CDR2 FRNRAP. In DNA, the CDR3 is TGTGCTAGTGGCGGACTAGCTGGTAGCGAGCAGTTCTTC. Protein sequence: CASGGLAGSEQFF.